These T cell receptor beta chains were read from a single sample in a study of identifying expanded T cells in peripheral blood. TCRdb keeps only in-frame clones here, not all; method: immunoSEQ multiplex PCR. The sample includes tens of thousands of clones, 80% to 90% of them seen just once. Sequenced input: blood. The receptor source for this set is a person aged 18 to 69 in good health. CDR3s include the opening cysteine and the closing phenylalanine or tryptophan. The D gene is left open where the match is weak. Only some rows state a clone size, as once, few, many or a class for expanded clones.

v_call: TRBV6-1
cdr3_length: 16
j_call: TRBJ2-1
d_call: TRBD2
clone_size: .
cdr3_aa: CASSEGLAGGTNEQFF
cdr3_nt: TGTGCCAGCAGTGAAGGACTAGCGGGAGGAACGAATGAGCAGTTCTTC

v_call: TRBV28
cdr3_length: 11
j_call: TRBJ1-1
d_call: .
clone_size: .
cdr3_aa: CATTGNTEAFF
cdr3_nt: TGTGCCACCACCGGGAACACTGAAGCTTTCTTT

v_call: TRBV7-2
cdr3_length: 16
j_call: TRBJ1-3
d_call: .
clone_size: .
cdr3_aa: CASSLDVGRSGNTIYF
cdr3_nt: TGTGCCAGCAGCTTAGATGTAGGTCGCTCTGGAAACACCATATATTTT

v_call: TRBV28
cdr3_length: 12
j_call: TRBJ1-1
d_call: .
clone_size: .
cdr3_aa: CASSMVDTEAFF
cdr3_nt: TGTGCCAGCAGCATGGTGGACACTGAAGCTTTCTTT

v_call: TRBV9
cdr3_length: 15
j_call: TRBJ2-1
d_call: TRBD2
clone_size: once
cdr3_aa: CASSPPGTSDGEQFF
cdr3_nt: TGTGCCAGCAGCCCACCCGGGACTAGCGATGGTGAGCAGTTCTTC

v_call: TRBV19
cdr3_length: 13
j_call: TRBJ2-5
d_call: TRBD1
clone_size: .
cdr3_aa: CASKTGNQETQYF
cdr3_nt: TGTGCCAGTAAGACAGGGAACCAAGAGACCCAGTACTTC

v_call: TRBV2
cdr3_length: 13
j_call: TRBJ2-7
d_call: .
clone_size: .
cdr3_aa: CASNVLASYEQYF
cdr3_nt: TGTGCCAGCAATGTACTAGCCTCCTACGAGCAGTACTTC

v_call: TRBV28
cdr3_length: 16
j_call: TRBJ1-2
d_call: TRBD1
clone_size: many
cdr3_aa: CASSLPGQGANYGYTF
cdr3_nt: TGTGCCAGCAGTTTACCCGGACAGGGGGCTAACTATGGCTACACCTTC

v_call: TRBV7-8
cdr3_length: 15
j_call: TRBJ1-5
d_call: .
clone_size: .
cdr3_aa: CASSLGRNSNQPQHF
cdr3_nt: TGTGCCAGCAGCTTAGGCCGAAATAGCAATCAGCCCCAGCATTTT

v_call: TRBV28
cdr3_length: 16
j_call: TRBJ1-4
d_call: .
clone_size: .
cdr3_aa: CASSLSGGHTNEKLFF
cdr3_nt: TGTGCCAGCAGTTTATCTGGGGGACACACTAATGAAAAACTGTTTTTT

v_call: TRBV5-4
cdr3_length: 16
j_call: TRBJ1-1
d_call: TRBD1
clone_size: .
cdr3_aa: CASSLGTGTLYTEAFF
cdr3_nt: TGTGCCAGCAGCTTAGGGACAGGGACCCTGTACACTGAAGCTTTCTTT

v_call: TRBV7-9
cdr3_length: 13
j_call: TRBJ2-7
d_call: TRBD2
clone_size: few
cdr3_aa: CASRTSGSYEQYF
cdr3_nt: TGTGCCAGCAGGACTAGCGGGAGCTACGAGCAGTACTTC

v_call: TRBV28
cdr3_length: 15
j_call: TRBJ2-6
d_call: .
clone_size: .
cdr3_aa: CASSLWKSGANVLTF
cdr3_nt: TGTGCCAGCAGTTTATGGAAATCTGGGGCCAACGTCCTGACTTTC

v_call: TRBV6-5
cdr3_length: 15
j_call: TRBJ1-1
d_call: .
clone_size: .
cdr3_aa: CASSASDGLNTEAFF
cdr3_nt: TGTGCCAGCAGTGCCTCGGACGGTTTGAACACTGAAGCTTTCTTT

v_call: TRBV25-1
cdr3_length: 15
j_call: TRBJ2-1
d_call: TRBD2
clone_size: .
cdr3_aa: CASRGLAGGYNEQFF
cdr3_nt: TGTGCCAGCAGGGGACTAGCGGGAGGCTACAATGAGCAGTTCTTC

v_call: TRBV13
cdr3_length: 15
j_call: TRBJ1-5
d_call: .
clone_size: .
cdr3_aa: CASSLGRTGNQPQHF
cdr3_nt: TGTGCCAGCAGCTTAGGGAGGACTGGCAATCAGCCCCAGCATTTT

v_call: TRBV9
cdr3_length: 14
j_call: TRBJ2-5
d_call: .
clone_size: once
cdr3_aa: CASSVDRDGETQYF
cdr3_nt: TGTGCCAGCAGCGTAGATCGGGACGGAGAGACCCAGTACTTC

v_call: TRBV28
cdr3_length: 16
j_call: TRBJ1-2
d_call: .
clone_size: .
cdr3_aa: CASSLFALGDSYGYTF
cdr3_nt: TGTGCCAGCAGTTTATTCGCCTTAGGGGACTCCTATGGCTACACCTTC

v_call: TRBV5-4
cdr3_length: 12
j_call: TRBJ2-7
d_call: .
clone_size: .
cdr3_aa: CASSGNSYEQYF
cdr3_nt: TGTGCCAGCAGCGGAAACAGCTACGAGCAGTACTTC

v_call: TRBV30
cdr3_length: 13
j_call: TRBJ2-7
d_call: .
clone_size: .
cdr3_aa: CAWSVGGTYEQYF
cdr3_nt: TGTGCCTGGAGTGTAGGGGGTACGTACGAGCAGTACTTC

v_call: TRBV15
cdr3_length: 16
j_call: TRBJ2-2
d_call: .
clone_size: .
cdr3_aa: CATSPRGSGNTGELFF
cdr3_nt: TGTGCCACCAGCCCGCGAGGAAGCGGGAACACCGGGGAGCTGTTTTTT

v_call: TRBV9
cdr3_length: 17
j_call: TRBJ2-7
d_call: TRBD2
clone_size: .
cdr3_aa: CASSVADSGSHPYEQYF
cdr3_nt: TGTGCCAGCAGCGTAGCGGATAGCGGGAGCCATCCATACGAGCAGTACTTC

v_call: TRBV7-3
cdr3_length: 14
j_call: TRBJ2-7
d_call: .
clone_size: .
cdr3_aa: CASSPGVLSYEQYF
cdr3_nt: TGTGCCAGCAGCCCCGGGGTTTTGTCCTACGAGCAGTACTTC

v_call: TRBV2
cdr3_length: 12
j_call: TRBJ2-7
d_call: .
clone_size: .
cdr3_aa: CASSVAHYEQYF
cdr3_nt: TGTGCCAGCAGTGTAGCGCACTACGAGCAGTACTTC

v_call: TRBV7-8
cdr3_length: 13
j_call: TRBJ2-7
d_call: TRBD2
clone_size: .
cdr3_aa: CASRISGSYEQYF
cdr3_nt: TGTGCCAGCAGGATTAGCGGGAGCTACGAGCAGTACTTC

v_call: TRBV2
cdr3_length: 14
j_call: TRBJ1-2
d_call: .
clone_size: .
cdr3_aa: CASSPDGGIYGYTF
cdr3_nt: TGTGCCAGCAGTCCGGACGGAGGAATCTATGGCTACACCTTC